This TCR beta chain was documented in a study of T cells in Graves' hyperthyroidism and ophthalmopathy. Looking at the study overall: Peripheral blood was secured at the point of initial diagnosis, before any treatment. Study-level findings and limits: A model using 13 V-J features told ophthalmopathy apart from stable hyperthyroidism.

This clonotype came up a few times. What it recognizes is unknown. Each diagnosis drew on symptoms, thyroxine, TRAb, thyroid ultrasound and orbital computed tomography findings. PBMCs came from 9 to 10 ml fresh peripheral blood. Germline CDR1 MNHEY, CDR2 SMNVEV (reference sequence). The CDR3 runs to 14 residues. The germline V and J ends were trimmed by 2 bases and 10 bases, with 12 bases remaining between them. TCR beta CDR3 region amplification was performed from RNA transcripts. First-round RT-PCR of the TCR CDR3 relied on the HTBI primer set. TCRdb itself ran the multiplex PCR reads through MiXCR, one entry per CDR3 protein. Found here are 300,000 to 400,000 distinct CDR3 sequences, 18% of them singletons; the top ten hold 49%.

Sequencing was performed on blood. The receptor comes from a woman aged 45 to 65 with Graves' hyperthyroidism. J is TRBJ1-6 and V is TRBV27, with a weak D call TRBD1 (5 bases). CDR3 in amino acids: CASSLHGAGSPLHF. As DNA, the CDR3 is TGTGCCAGCAGTTTACACGGGGCAGGGTCACCCCTCCACTTT.